This TCR beta chain comes out of a study of blood T cell repertoires in COVID-19. The overall study: Samples came from the United States, Italy and Spain, spanning acute and convalescent COVID-19. In each case, the material was cDNA or gDNA derived from T cells, B-cell-depleted T cells, or PBMCs.

V dropped 1 base and J dropped 7 bases, with 8 bases sitting between them. CDR3 length: 14 amino acids. In germline, CDR1 is LNHNV, CDR2 YYDKDF (reference sequence). Here immunoSEQ multiplex PCR was the method, and the copy in TCRdb shows in-frame clones only, minus some. The repertoire holds 60,000 or so clones, with about 78% as singletons. V is TRBV15 and J is TRBJ1-6; D perhaps matches TRBD1 (6 bases). The TCR was taken from a human donor in a cohort sampled during active COVID-19. Sample: peripheral blood. DNA for the CDR3: TGTGCCACCAGCAGAGGGCAGGGGAATTCACCCCTCCACTTT. Protein product: CATSRGQGNSPLHF.